Below, 26 T cell receptor beta chains from the same sample are listed, as sequenced in a study of cytomegalovirus exposure and HLA in healthy donors. In the PCR, 60 Vbeta and 13 Jbeta primers were used. Sequencing used immunoSEQ multiplex PCR; TCRdb keeps in-frame clones, though not all of them. The top ten hold under 15% of the sample, which has 150,000 to 200,000 clones, roughly three quarters seen once. Material for sequencing was PBMCs. The receptors were sampled from a woman aged 50 to 65 in good health and CMV-seropositive.

The chain recombines TRBV19 with TRBJ1-2; D possibly corresponds to TRBD1 (5 bases). The CDR3 runs 13 residues. Trimming left V 3 bases short and J 3 bases short, with 8 bases between. The germline CDR1 and CDR2 sequences are LNHDA and SQIVND (reference sequence). The DNA of the CDR3 is TGTGCCAGTAGTATTGGGGGGGACTATGGCTACACCTTC. As protein: CASSIGGDYGYTF.

The rearrangement links TRBV2 to TRBJ1-3; perhaps TRBD1 as D (6 bases). This CDR3 spans 15 amino acids. Trimming left V 7 bases short and J 9 bases short, with 22 bases between. CDR1 is SNHLY, CDR2 FYNNEI, per germline. CDR3 nucleotide sequence: TGTGCCAGCATCTACCCGGACAGTGGGCAGATCACCATATATTTT. Its translation: CASIYPDSGQITIYF. Drawing the rest from reference TRBV2 and TRBJ1-3, the complete variable domain is EPEVTQTPSHQVTQMGQEVILRCVPISNHLYFYWYRQILGQKVEFLVSFYNNEISEKSEIFDDQFSVERPDGSNFTLKIRSTKLEDSAMYFCASIYPDSGQITIYFGEGSWLTVV.

Only one count was recorded for this clone. This sequence joins TRBV9 and TRBJ2-1; 10 bases are shared with TRBD2. Trimming removed 3 bases from V and 7 bases from J; junction bases left unmatched: 7. CDR1 and CDR2 (germline): SGDLS, YYNGEE. This CDR3 has 15 residues. The CDR3 DNA is TGTGCCAGCAGCGCCACTAGCGGGGCCGAGAATGAGCAGTTCTTC. This encodes CASSATSGAENEQFF.

This rearrangement joins TRBV5-6 to TRBJ1-5, with no clear D. The CDR3 loop spans 13 amino acids. Looked up from germline, CDR1 is SGHDT and CDR2 is YYEEEE. V was shortened by 0 bases and J by 5 bases, with 6 bases between the two germline ends. The DNA of the CDR3 is TGTGCCAGCAGCTTGGCGGGAGATCAGCCCCAGCATTTT. Amino acids: CASSLAGDQPQHF.

This chain links TRBV30 with TRBJ2-1; 7 positions match TRBD2. Looked up from germline, CDR1 is GTSNPN and CDR2 is SVGIG (reference sequence). The V segment lost 0 bases and the J segment 3 bases; nucleotides outside the gene matches: 5. The CDR3 length is 15 residues. CDR3 protein: CAWSVLSGFYNEQFF. Here the CDR3 DNA reads TGTGCCTGGAGTGTACTTAGCGGGTTCTACAATGAGCAGTTCTTC.

There are a few counts of this clone. This rearrangement joins TRBV11-2 to TRBJ2-3, with D possibly matching TRBD2 (6 bases). Trimming cost V 5 bases and J 0 bases, with 18 bases left between them. Germline V gene data show CDR1 as SGHAT and CDR2 as FQNNGV. This CDR3 spans 17 amino acids. The DNA for the CDR3 is TGTGCCAGCAGCCCCCGGCGTAGCGGTGCTAGCACAGATACGCAGTATTTT. Translating gives CASSPRRSGASTDTQYF. Filled out from reference TRBV11-2 and TRBJ2-3, the complete variable domain reads EAGVAQSPRYKIIEKRQSVAFWCNPISGHATLYWYQQILGQGPKLLIQFQNNGVVDDSQLPKDRFSAERLKGVDSTLKIQPAKLEDSAVYLCASSPRRSGASTDTQYFGPGTRLTVL.

The chain combines TRBV10-3 with TRBJ1-3; 8 bases are a match to TRBD1. The germline V gene encodes CDR1 ENHRY and CDR2 SYGVKD. The trim removed 6 bases at V and 0 bases at J, leaving 4 bases unmatched. The CDR3 covers 15 residues. CDR3: CAISSGGPSGNTIYF. The CDR3 DNA follows: TGTGCCATCAGCTCAGGGGGCCCCTCTGGAAACACCATATATTTT.

The chain recombines TRBV2 with TRBJ2-5, with D possibly matching TRBD2 (6 bases). Trimming shortened V by 6 bases and J by 7 bases, and 15 bases separated the two germline ends. The CDR3 has 13 amino acids. The germline CDR1 and CDR2 sequences are SNHLY and FYNNEI. The CDR3 DNA sequence: TGTGCCAGCAGGCAAACTAGCCAGGGGACCCAGTACTTC. It encodes CASRQTSQGTQYF.

This clone was seen more than once but under ten times. V gene TRBV21-1 combines with J gene TRBJ2-1; the table's D call TRBD2 went unverified against the DNA. TRBV21-1 has pseudogene status. The length of the CDR3 is 19 residues. The CDR3 reads CASSKGGCRGKFSYNEQFF. The CDR3 nucleotides are TGTGCCAGCAGCAAAGGTGGATGTCGGGGGAAATTCTCCTACAATGAGCAGTTCTTC.

The chain has TRBV12-5 and TRBJ2-1, with D perhaps matching TRBD2 (5 bases). There are 16 residues in the CDR3. Germline CDR1 is LGHNT and CDR2 is FRNRAP. Between the trimmed V and J ends, which lost 2 bases and 6 bases, there was a span of 17 bases. As DNA, the CDR3 is TGTGCTAGTGGTTTGCCTCTCGGACTTGGTAGCAATGAGCAGTTCTTC. Encoded protein: CASGLPLGLGSNEQFF.

This chain connects TRBV5-1 to TRBJ1-4, with 7 nucleotides matching TRBD1. V shed 4 bases, J shed 8 bases, and the junction held 14 bases outside the gene matches. The CDR3 covers 16 residues. The V gene's germline CDR1 is SGHRS and CDR2 YFSETQ. The CDR3 is CASSRDQGGLGEKLFF. CDR3 DNA sequence: TGCGCCAGCAGCAGGGACCAGGGGGGCCTTGGAGAAAAACTGTTTTTT.

The CDR3 DNA sequence: TGTGCCTGGTCAGCGGTAGGGAACATTCAGTACTTC. Its translation: CAWSAVGNIQYF. The chain has TRBV30 and TRBJ2-4; TRBD2 is a possible D gene (5 bases). The CDR3 consists of 12 residues. Per germline, CDR1 GTSNPN and CDR2 SVGIG (reference sequence). V lost 5 bases and J 7 bases, leaving 12 bases between the germline ends.

This clone was picked up a small number of times. The J gene is TRBJ2-7, the V gene TRBV19; possibly TRBD2 for D (5 bases). The V gene lost 3 bases and the J gene lost 3 bases, with 9 bases spanning the gap. Looked up from germline, CDR1 is LNHDA and CDR2 is SQIVND (reference sequence). The CDR3 runs 13 residues. The CDR3 region has the DNA TGTGCCAGTAGTATTACTGGACTCTACGAGCAGTACTTC. It specifies CASSITGLYEQYF. Full variable domain (rest looked up from reference TRBV19 and TRBJ2-7): DGGITQSPKYLFRKEGQNVTLSCEQNLNHDAMYWYRQDPGQGLRLIYYSQIVNDFQKGDIAEGYSVSREKKESFPLTVTSAQKNPTAFYLCASSITGLYEQYFGPGTRLTVT.

This sequence joins TRBV6-5 and TRBJ2-7; no clear D. Trimming took off 0 bases at V and 0 bases at J, with 12 bases between the two ends. The germline V gene has CDR1 MNHEY and CDR2 SVGAGI. CDR3 size: 16 residues. CDR3 in DNA: TGTGCCAGCAGTTACTCCCGGGTCCCTAGCTCCTACGAGCAGTACTTC. As protein: CASSYSRVPSSYEQYF.

Turning to this clone: Other DNA sequences from this sample encode an identical CDR3 as well. The chain carries TRBV7-6 and TRBJ1-1, with TRBD1 matching 8 bases. This CDR3 comprises 14 residues. Germline V gene lookup returns CDR1 SGHVS and CDR2 FNYEAQ. The V gene end was trimmed by 4 bases and the J gene end by 0 bases; junction bases not matched to a gene: 1. CDR3 residues: CASSSRGLNTEAFF. For the CDR3, the DNA is TGTGCCAGCAGCTCCAGGGGGCTGAACACTGAAGCTTTCTTT.

V is TRBV11-2 and J is TRBJ2-7; weak D call: TRBD1 (5 bases). There are 15 residues in the CDR3. Germline loops: CDR1 SGHAT, CDR2 FQNNGV. Deletions cut 1 base from V and 1 base from J, with 11 bases between. CDR3 region: CASSLGQSQSYEQYF. CDR3 nucleotides: TGTGCCAGCAGCTTAGGACAGTCCCAGTCCTACGAGCAGTACTTC.

This chain joins TRBV29-1 and TRBJ2-5, with a possible D match to TRBD1 (6 bases). Germline lookup yields CDR1 SQVTM and CDR2 ANQGSEA. The length of the CDR3 is 13 residues. Deletions cut 3 bases from V and 5 bases from J, with 13 bases between. CDR3 DNA: TGCAGCGTTGATACAGCCCAGGGGGAGACCCAGTACTTC. Translating gives CSVDTAQGETQYF.

The V gene is TRBV6-6, the J gene TRBJ2-7, with 8 bases lining up with TRBD1. CDR1 and CDR2 from the germline V gene are MNHNY and SVGAGI (reference sequence). V shed 5 bases and J 6 bases; nucleotides not matched to a gene: 12. The CDR3 is 15 amino acids. The CDR3 coding sequence is TGTGCCAGCAGTCCCAGGGGGCCACAGGTGCGCGAGCAGTACTTC. Translation gives CASSPRGPQVREQYF.

V is TRBV4-1 and J is TRBJ2-7, with 8 bases identical to TRBD1. The length of the CDR3 is 15 residues. Trimming took 4 bases from V and 5 from J; bases not matched to a gene: 10. Germline V gene lookup returns CDR1 MGHRA and CDR2 YSYEKL. The CDR3 reads CASSLGRQQGDEQYF. The DNA for the CDR3 is TGCGCCAGCAGCCTGGGAAGGCAACAGGGGGACGAGCAGTACTTC.

This chain joins TRBV9 and TRBJ2-6; possible D gene TRBD1, 5 bases. Germline V gene sequence: CDR1 SGDLS, CDR2 YYNGEE. The CDR3 runs to 16 residues. V dropped 3 bases and J dropped 4 bases, with 14 bases sitting between them. CDR3 region: CASSDQGMTGANVLTF. CDR3 DNA: TGTGCCAGCAGCGACCAGGGCATGACGGGGGCCAACGTCCTGACTTTC.

The V gene is TRBV7-3, the J gene TRBJ2-2, with D unclear. The V gene's germline CDR1 is SGHTA and CDR2 FQGTGA. Deletions cut 6 bases from V and 6 bases from J, with 8 bases between. The CDR3 contains 12 residues. The CDR3 nucleotides are TGTGCCAGCAGTATGAGGTCCGGGGAGCTGTTTTTT. It is translated as CASSMRSGELFF.

This sequence joins TRBV4-2 and TRBJ1-6; tentatively, D is TRBD1 (5 bases). CDR1 and CDR2 (germline): LGHNA, YNFKEQ. This CDR3 spans 16 amino acids. Trimming removed 1 base at V and 8 bases at J, with 15 bases between. The CDR3 nucleotides are TGTGCCAGCAGCCAAGTCGGGGGAAATGGCTATTCACCCCTCCACTTT. It yields the protein CASSQVGGNGYSPLHF.

V and J are TRBV29-1 and TRBJ2-2; TRBD1 matches at 8 bases. Germline V CDR1 and CDR2: SQVTM, ANQGSEA. The junction had 4 bases not matched to a gene; V was cut back by 5 bases and J by 2 bases. The CDR3 spans 14 residues. CDR3 loop: CSVRPGGNTGELFF. CDR3 sequence (DNA): TGCAGCGTTCGCCCAGGGGGCAACACCGGGGAGCTGTTTTTT.

The CDR3 region has the DNA TGCGCCAGCAGGTTAGACAGGACCTTCGAGCAGTACTTC. It specifies CASRLDRTFEQYF. The chain carries TRBV5-1 and TRBJ2-7; tentatively, D is TRBD1 (6 bases). Germline CDR1 and CDR2: SGHRS and YFSETQ. V lost 5 bases to trimming and J lost 6 bases, with 15 bases between them. The CDR3 length is 13 residues. The variable domain in full, with the rest retrieved from reference TRBV5-1 and TRBJ2-7, is KAGVTQTPRYLIKTRGQQVTLSCSPISGHRSVSWYQQTPGQGLQFLFEYFSETQRNKGNFPGRFSGRQFSNSRSEMNVSTLELGDSALYLCASRLDRTFEQYFGPGTRLTVT.

The V and J genes are TRBV27 and TRBJ2-7, with 10 nucleotides matching TRBD2. The CDR3 is made up of 15 amino acids. The germline V gene has CDR1 MNHEY and CDR2 SMNVEV (reference sequence). J gave up 2 bases and V 4 bases, and 5 bases lay outside the gene matches. CDR3 bases: TGTGCCAGCAGTTCTAGCGGGGGTCCTCCCTACGAGCAGTACTTC. Translating it yields CASSSSGGPPYEQYF.

The rearrangement links TRBV27 to TRBJ1-6; D uncertain. V lost 5 bases and J lost 9, with 14 bases in between. The CDR3 runs 14 residues. Germline V gives CDR1 MNHEY, CDR2 SMNVEV (reference sequence). The CDR3 region has the DNA TGTGCCAGCAGTCCTTCAGAAAGAGGTTCACCCCTCCACTTT. Amino acid sequence: CASSPSERGSPLHF.